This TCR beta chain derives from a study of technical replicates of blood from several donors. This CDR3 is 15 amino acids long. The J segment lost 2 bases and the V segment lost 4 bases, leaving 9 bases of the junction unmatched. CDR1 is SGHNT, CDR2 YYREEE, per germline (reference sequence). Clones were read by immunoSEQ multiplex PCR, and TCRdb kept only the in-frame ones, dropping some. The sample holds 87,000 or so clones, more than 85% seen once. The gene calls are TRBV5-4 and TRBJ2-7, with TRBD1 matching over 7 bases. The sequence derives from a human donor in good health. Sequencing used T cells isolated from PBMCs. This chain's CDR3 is CASSAPGQIPYEQYF. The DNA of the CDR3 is TGTGCCAGCAGCGCACCGGGACAGATCCCCTACGAGCAGTACTTC.